This record looks at one TCR beta chain sequence and its context. This sample was included in a study of T cells after yellow fever vaccination. MiXCR, run by TCRdb on the 5' RACE reads, gives a single entry per CDR3 protein. The sample includes approximately 300,000 distinct CDR3 sequences, about 6.6% of them seen just once. Germline loops: CDR1 LGHNA, CDR2 YNFKEQ. The CDR3 runs to 15 residues. The V end was cut by 1 base, the J end by 3 bases, with 10 bases between. The sample consisted of PBMCs, taken about 41 days after the first yellow fever vaccination. The chain uses TRBV4-2 and TRBJ1-5, with D unresolved. The origin of this receptor is a man aged 18 to 30 who received the YFV17D yellow fever vaccine. CDR3: CASSQGPANNQPQHF. The CDR3 DNA sequence: TGTGCCAGCAGCCAAGGGCCAGCTAACAATCAGCCCCAGCATTTT.